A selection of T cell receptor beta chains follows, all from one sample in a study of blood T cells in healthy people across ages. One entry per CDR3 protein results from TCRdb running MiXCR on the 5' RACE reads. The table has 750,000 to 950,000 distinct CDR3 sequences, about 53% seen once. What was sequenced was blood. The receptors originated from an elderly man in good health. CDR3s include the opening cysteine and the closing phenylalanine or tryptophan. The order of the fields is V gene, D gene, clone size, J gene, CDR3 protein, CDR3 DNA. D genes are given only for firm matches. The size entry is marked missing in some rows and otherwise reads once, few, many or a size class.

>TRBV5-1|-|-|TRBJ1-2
CASSLDVWGEAYGYTF
TGCGCCAGCAGCTTGGATGTCTGGGGCGAAGCTTATGGCTACACCTTC
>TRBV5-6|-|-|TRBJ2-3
CASSLASLNTETQYF
TGTGCCAGCAGCTTGGCGAGTCTCAACACAGAGACGCAGTATTTT
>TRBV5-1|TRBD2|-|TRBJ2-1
CASSLAGGSPNEQFF
TGCGCCAGCAGCTTAGCGGGAGGGTCTCCCAATGAGCAGTTCTTC
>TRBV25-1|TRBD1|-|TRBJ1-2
CASSDPGQYGYTF
TGTGCCAGCAGCGACCCGGGACAGTATGGCTACACCTTC
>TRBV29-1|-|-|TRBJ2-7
CSVEPRGSPYEQYF
TGCAGCGTTGAACCCCGGGGATCTCCCTACGAGCAGTACTTC
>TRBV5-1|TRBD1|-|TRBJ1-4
CASSKAGGTDNEKLFF
TGCGCCAGCAGCAAAGCCGGGGGGACAGACAATGAAAAACTGTTTTTT
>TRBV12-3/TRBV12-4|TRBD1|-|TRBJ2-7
CASSLQLGQGSEQYF
TGTGCCAGCAGTTTACAATTGGGACAGGGCTCCGAGCAGTACTTC
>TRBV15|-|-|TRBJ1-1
CATSRQGRPEAFF
TGTGCCACCAGCAGACAGGGTCGACCTGAAGCTTTCTTT
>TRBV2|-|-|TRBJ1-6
CARKEGNNSPLHF
TGTGCCAGAAAGGAGGGGAATAATTCACCCCTCCACTTT
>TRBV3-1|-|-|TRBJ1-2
CASSPRGGVYGYTF
TGTGCCAGCAGCCCTCGGGGCGGTGTCTATGGCTACACCTTC
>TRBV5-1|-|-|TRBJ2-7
CASSLASQRSSYEQYF
TGCGCCAGCAGCTTGGCCTCGCAGCGGTCTTCCTACGAGCAGTACTTC
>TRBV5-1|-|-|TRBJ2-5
CASSREGQQTQYF
TGCGCCAGCAGCCGGGAGGGACAGCAGACCCAGTACTTC
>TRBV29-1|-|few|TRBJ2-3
CSVEQGTDTQYF
TGCAGCGTCGAACAGGGTACAGATACGCAGTATTTT
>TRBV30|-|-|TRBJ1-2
CAWRPGTVGYGYTF
TGTGCCTGGAGACCAGGGACGGTCGGGTATGGCTACACCTTC
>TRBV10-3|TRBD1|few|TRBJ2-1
CATYRDRGSAGHEQFF
TGTGCCACCTACCGGGACAGGGGATCAGCTGGGCATGAGCAGTTCTTC
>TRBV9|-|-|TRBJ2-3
CASSADKGSDTQYF
TGTGCCAGCAGCGCTGACAAGGGTTCTGATACGCAGTATTTT
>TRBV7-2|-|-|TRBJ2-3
CVSSPVVTDTQYF
TGTGTCAGCAGCCCGGTGGTCACAGATACGCAGTATTTT
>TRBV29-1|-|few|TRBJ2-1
CSGKGVGSYNEQFF
TGCAGCGGGAAAGGGGTGGGCTCCTACAATGAGCAGTTCTTC
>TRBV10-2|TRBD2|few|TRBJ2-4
CASSGVAGPLAKNIQYF
TGCGCCAGCAGTGGGGTAGCGGGTCCTCTAGCCAAAAACATTCAGTACTTC
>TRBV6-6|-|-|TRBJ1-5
CASRMVSFSNQPQHF
TGTGCCAGCCGTATGGTGTCCTTTAGCAATCAGCCCCAGCATTTT
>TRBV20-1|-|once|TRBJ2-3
CSGPDPGRGTDTQYF
TGCAGTGGACCGGACCCGGGCCGGGGCACAGATACGCAGTATTTT
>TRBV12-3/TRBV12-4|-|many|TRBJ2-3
CASSPRGGDTQYF
TGTGCCAGCAGTCCAAGGGGGGGAGATACGCAGTATTTT
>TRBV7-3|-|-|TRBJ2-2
CASSRDLSNTGELFF
TGTGCCAGCAGCCGGGACCTATCGAACACCGGGGAGCTGTTTTTT
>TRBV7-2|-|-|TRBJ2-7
CASSLAATSYEQYF
TGTGCCAGCAGCTTAGCAGCTACCTCCTACGAGCAGTACTTC
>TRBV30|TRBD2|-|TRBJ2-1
CAWMARGLAGDYEQFF
TGTGCCTGGATGGCCCGAGGGCTAGCGGGAGACTATGAGCAGTTCTTC
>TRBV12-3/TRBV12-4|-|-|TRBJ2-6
CASSPMNSGANVLTF
TGTGCCAGCAGTCCAATGAACTCTGGGGCCAACGTCCTGACTTTC
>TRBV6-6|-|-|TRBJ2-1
CASSYVSGEQFF
TGTGCCAGCAGTTACGTTTCCGGTGAGCAGTTCTTC
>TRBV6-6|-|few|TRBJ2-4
CASSYEAVQYF
TGTGCCAGCAGTTACGAGGCAGTGCAGTACTTC
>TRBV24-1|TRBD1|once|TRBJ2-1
CATSPTGGLYNEQFF
TGTGCCACCAGTCCAACAGGGGGCTTGTACAATGAGCAGTTCTTC
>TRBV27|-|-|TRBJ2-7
CASSVSWVSYEQYF
TGTGCCAGCAGTGTATCATGGGTTTCGTACGAGCAGTACTTC
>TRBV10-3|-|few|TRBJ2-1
CAISAPQRGGNFEQFF
TGTGCCATCAGTGCCCCCCAACGGGGTGGTAATTTTGAGCAGTTCTTC
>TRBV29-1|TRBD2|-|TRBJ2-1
CSVGGRAAPEQFF
TGCAGCGTTGGCGGGAGGGCCGCCCCTGAGCAGTTCTTC
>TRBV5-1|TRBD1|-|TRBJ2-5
CASSRPGTGINIDRQETQYF
TGCGCCAGCAGCCGTCCCGGGACAGGGATCAATATAGACAGGCAAGAGACCCAGTACTTC
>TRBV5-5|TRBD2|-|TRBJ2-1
CASSFQSTSGSSSYNEQFF
TGTGCCAGCAGCTTTCAATCGACTAGCGGATCAAGCTCCTACAATGAGCAGTTCTTC
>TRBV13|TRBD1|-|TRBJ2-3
CASSTGTAGSAYF
TGTGCCAGCAGCACCGGGACAGCAGGCTCCGCGTATTTT
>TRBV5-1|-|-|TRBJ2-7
CASSLGIAVWEQYF
TGCGCCAGCAGCTTGGGGATAGCGGTCTGGGAGCAGTACTTC
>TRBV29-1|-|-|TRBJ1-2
CSVGSLGVGYTF
TGCAGCGTTGGCTCCTTAGGCGTTGGCTACACCTTC
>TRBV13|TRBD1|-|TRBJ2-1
CASSSRGREPYNEQFF
TGTGCCAGCAGCTCCAGGGGGCGGGAACCCTACAATGAGCAGTTCTTC
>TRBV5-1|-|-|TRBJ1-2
CASSVGGENYGYTF
TGCGCCAGCAGCGTGGGGGGGGAAAACTATGGCTACACCTTC
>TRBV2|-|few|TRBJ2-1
CASSAQGGLSYNEQFF
TGTGCCAGCAGTGCCCAAGGCGGCCTCTCCTACAATGAGCAGTTCTTC
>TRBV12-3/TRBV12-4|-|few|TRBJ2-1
CASTTQGYNEQFF
TGTGCCAGCACTACCCAGGGCTACAATGAGCAGTTCTTC
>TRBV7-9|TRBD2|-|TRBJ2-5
CASSSSSGVQETQYF
TGTGCCAGCAGCTCCTCTAGCGGGGTCCAAGAGACCCAGTACTTC
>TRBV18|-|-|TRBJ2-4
CASSRQEEQYF
TGTGCCAGCTCACGACAGGAGGAGCAGTACTTC
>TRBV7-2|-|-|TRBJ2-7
CASSLNPISRFF
TGTGCCAGCAGCTTAAATCCCATTAGCCGGTTCTTC
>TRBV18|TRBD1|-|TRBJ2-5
CASSPPGNRGETQYF
TGTGCCAGCTCACCACCGGGGAACAGGGGCGAGACCCAGTACTTC
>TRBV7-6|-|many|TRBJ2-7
CASSLIANSYEQYF
TGTGCCAGCAGCTTAATAGCGAACTCCTACGAGCAGTACTTC
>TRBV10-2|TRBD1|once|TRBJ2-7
CASSVHSGQGNEQYF
TGCGCCAGCAGTGTGCATTCGGGACAGGGAAACGAGCAGTACTTC
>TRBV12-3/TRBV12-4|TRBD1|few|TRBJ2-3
CASSSDRDGTDTQYF
TGTGCCAGCAGTTCCGACAGGGATGGCACAGATACGCAGTATTTT
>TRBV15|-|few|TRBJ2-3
CATSETPRYAYF
TGTGCCACCAGCGAGACACCCAGATACGCGTATTTT
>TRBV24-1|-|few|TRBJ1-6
CATSPRRPSVASYNSPLHF
TGTGCCACCAGTCCTCGCCGGCCCTCGGTCGCCTCCTATAATTCACCCCTCCACTTT
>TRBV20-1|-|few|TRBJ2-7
CSATRGGEQYF
TGCAGTGCTACGAGGGGGGGGGAGCAGTACTTC
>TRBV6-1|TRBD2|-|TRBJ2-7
CAAHTTSDLTYEQYF
TGTGCCGCGCACACGACTAGCGACCTAACCTACGAGCAGTACTTC
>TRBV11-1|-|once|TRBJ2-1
CASTDRNSYNEQFF
TGTGCCAGCACCGATAGGAACTCCTACAATGAGCAGTTCTTC
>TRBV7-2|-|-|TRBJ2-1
CASTSSAYYNEQFF
TGTGCCAGCACCTCTAGCGCCTATTACAATGAGCAGTTCTTC
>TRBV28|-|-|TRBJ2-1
CASSLRPGVRSIEQFF
TGTGCCAGCAGTTTGCGCCCGGGGGTTCGGAGTATTGAGCAGTTCTTC